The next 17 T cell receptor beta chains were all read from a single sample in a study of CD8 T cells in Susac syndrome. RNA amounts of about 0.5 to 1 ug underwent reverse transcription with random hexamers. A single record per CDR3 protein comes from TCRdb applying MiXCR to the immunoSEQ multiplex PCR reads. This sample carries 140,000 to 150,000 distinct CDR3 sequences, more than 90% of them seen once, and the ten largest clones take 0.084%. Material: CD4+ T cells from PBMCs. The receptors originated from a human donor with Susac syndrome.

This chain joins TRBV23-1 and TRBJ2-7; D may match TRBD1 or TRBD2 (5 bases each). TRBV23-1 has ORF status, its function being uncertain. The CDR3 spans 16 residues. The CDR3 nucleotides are TGCGCATCAAACCGGATTGGGAATCTGGGGGACTACGAGCAGTACTTC. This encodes CASNRIGNLGDYEQYF.

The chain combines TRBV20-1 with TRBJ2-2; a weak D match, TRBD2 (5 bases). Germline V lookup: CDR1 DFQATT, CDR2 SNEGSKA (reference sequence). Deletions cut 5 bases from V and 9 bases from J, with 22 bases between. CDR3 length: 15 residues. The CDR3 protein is CSAQDYRNLVRELFF. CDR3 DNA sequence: TGCAGTGCTCAAGACTACCGTAATCTAGTCCGGGAGCTGTTTTTT.

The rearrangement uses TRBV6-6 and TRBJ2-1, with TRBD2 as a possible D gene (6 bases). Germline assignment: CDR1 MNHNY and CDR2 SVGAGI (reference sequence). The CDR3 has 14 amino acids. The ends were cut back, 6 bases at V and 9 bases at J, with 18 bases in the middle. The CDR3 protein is CASRADRGSREQFF. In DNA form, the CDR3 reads TGTGCCAGCAGAGCCGACCGGGGGTCTCGTGAGCAGTTCTTC.

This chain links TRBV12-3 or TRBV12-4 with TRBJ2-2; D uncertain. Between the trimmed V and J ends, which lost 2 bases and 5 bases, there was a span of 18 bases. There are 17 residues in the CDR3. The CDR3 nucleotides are TGTGCCAGCAGTTTAAAGAGGCAGTCTTCGGTGACCGGGGAGCTGTTTTTT. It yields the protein CASSLKRQSSVTGELFF.

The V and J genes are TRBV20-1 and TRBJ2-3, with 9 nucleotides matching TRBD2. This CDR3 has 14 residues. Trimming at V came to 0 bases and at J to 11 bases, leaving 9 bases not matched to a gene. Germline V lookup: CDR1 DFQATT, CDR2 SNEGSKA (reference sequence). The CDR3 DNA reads TGCAGTGCTAGAGATAAGGCCATAGCGGGGGTGCAGTATTTT. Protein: CSARDKAIAGVQYF.

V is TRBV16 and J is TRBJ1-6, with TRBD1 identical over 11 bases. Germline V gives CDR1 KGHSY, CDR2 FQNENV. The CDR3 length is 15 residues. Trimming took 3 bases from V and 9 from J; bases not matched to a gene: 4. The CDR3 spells CASSQKDRGLSPLHF. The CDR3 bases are TGTGCCAGCAGCCAGAAGGACAGGGGGCTTTCACCCCTCCACTTT.

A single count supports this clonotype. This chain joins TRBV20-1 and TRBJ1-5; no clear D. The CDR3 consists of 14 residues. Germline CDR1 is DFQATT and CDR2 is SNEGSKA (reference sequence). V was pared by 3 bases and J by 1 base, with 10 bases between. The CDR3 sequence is CSASTGVSNQPQHF. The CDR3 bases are TGCAGTGCTAGCACCGGGGTGAGCAATCAGCCCCAGCATTTT.

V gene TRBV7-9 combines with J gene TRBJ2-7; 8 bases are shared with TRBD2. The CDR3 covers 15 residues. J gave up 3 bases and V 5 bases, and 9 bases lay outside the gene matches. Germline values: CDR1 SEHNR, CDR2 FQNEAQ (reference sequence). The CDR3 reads CASSTLAGLYYEQYF. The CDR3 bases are TGTGCCAGCAGCACCTTAGCGGGGCTCTACTACGAGCAGTACTTC.

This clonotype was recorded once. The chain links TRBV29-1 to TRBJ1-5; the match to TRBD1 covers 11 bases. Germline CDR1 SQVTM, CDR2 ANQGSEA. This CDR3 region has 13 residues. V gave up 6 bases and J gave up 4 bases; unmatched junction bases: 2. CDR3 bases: TGCAGCGTGGGACAGGGGGGAAATCAGCCCCAGCATTTT. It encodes CSVGQGGNQPQHF.

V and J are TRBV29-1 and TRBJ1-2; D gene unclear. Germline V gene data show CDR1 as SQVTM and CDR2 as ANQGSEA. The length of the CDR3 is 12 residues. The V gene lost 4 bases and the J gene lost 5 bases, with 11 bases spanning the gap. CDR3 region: CSVVGGPYGYTF. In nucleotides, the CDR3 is TGCAGCGTTGTGGGTGGGCCGTATGGCTACACCTTC.

The CDR3 coding sequence is TGCAGTGCTAGTCCCGGCTCTGGGGCCAACGTCCTGACTTTC. Its protein product is CSASPGSGANVLTF. The V gene is TRBV20-1, the J gene TRBJ2-6; D uncertain. This CDR3 contains 14 residues. Germline V lookup: CDR1 DFQATT, CDR2 SNEGSKA (reference sequence). With 3 bases removed from V and 0 bases from J, the gap between germline ends came to 6 bases.

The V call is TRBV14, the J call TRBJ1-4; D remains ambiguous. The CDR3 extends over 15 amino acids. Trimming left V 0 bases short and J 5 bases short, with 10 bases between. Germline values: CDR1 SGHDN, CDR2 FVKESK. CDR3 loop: CASSQDKGSNEKLFF. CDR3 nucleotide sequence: TGTGCCAGCAGCCAAGATAAGGGAAGCAATGAAAAACTGTTTTTT.

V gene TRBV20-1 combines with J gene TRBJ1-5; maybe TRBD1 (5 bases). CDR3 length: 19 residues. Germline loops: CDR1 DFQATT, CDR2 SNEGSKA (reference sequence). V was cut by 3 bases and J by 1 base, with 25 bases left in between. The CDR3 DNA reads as TGCAGTGCTAGGCGGGGTCTTAGGGGTGGGGGGTCGAGCAATCAGCCCCAGCATTTT. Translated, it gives CSARRGLRGGGSSNQPQHF.

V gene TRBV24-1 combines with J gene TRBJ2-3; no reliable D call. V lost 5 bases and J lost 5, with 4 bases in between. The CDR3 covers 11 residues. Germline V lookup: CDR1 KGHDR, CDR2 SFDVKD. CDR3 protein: CATSVRDTQYF. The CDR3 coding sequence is TGTGCCACCAGTGTGAGAGATACGCAGTATTTT.

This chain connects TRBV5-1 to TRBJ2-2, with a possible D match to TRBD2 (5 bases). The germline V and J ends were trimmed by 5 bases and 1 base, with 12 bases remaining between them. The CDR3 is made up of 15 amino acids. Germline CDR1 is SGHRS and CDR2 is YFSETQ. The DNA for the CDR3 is TGCGCCAGCAGTTTTACGGCGGGGAACACCGGGGAGCTGTTTTTT. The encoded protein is CASSFTAGNTGELFF.

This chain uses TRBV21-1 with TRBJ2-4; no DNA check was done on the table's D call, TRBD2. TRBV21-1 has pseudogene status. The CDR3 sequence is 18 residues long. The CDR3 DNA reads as TGTGCCAGCAGCAAAGAGGGATGGGCCGATTCAGCCAAAAACATTCAGTACTTC. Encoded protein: CASSKEGWADSAKNIQYF.

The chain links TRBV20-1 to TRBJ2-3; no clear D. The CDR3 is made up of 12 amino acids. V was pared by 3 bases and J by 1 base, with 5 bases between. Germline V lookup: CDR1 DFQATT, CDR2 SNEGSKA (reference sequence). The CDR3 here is CSASPGTDTQYF. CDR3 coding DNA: TGCAGTGCTAGCCCCGGCACAGATACGCAGTATTTT.